One TCR beta chain is described in this entry. The V end was cut by 0 bases, the J end by 0 bases, with 16 bases between. CDR1 and CDR2 from the germline V gene are SGHNT and YYREEE (reference sequence). This CDR3 has 18 amino acids. The data stem from a study of blood T cell repertoires in COVID-19. Study summary: Sites in the United States, Italy and Spain provided acute and convalescent COVID-19 samples. T cells, B-cell-depleted T cells, or PBMCs provided the cDNA or gDNA that served as material.

Authors' methods: Reference gene primer amplification gave nucleated cell count estimates. The repertoire was sequenced with immunoSEQ multiplex PCR; TCRdb's copy has only in-frame clones and lacks some. Clone size and V and J calls were adopted from that table, with D and trimming inferred from the DNA. The data show under 60,000 clones, approximately 82% seen once. The rearrangement joins TRBV5-4 to TRBJ2-1; D not resolved. Material: peripheral blood. The receptor comes from a human donor in a cohort sampled during active COVID-19. CDR3 protein: CASSLDGVPPSSYNEQFF. Here the CDR3 DNA reads TGTGCCAGCAGCTTGGATGGTGTGCCGCCGAGCTCCTACAATGAGCAGTTCTTC.